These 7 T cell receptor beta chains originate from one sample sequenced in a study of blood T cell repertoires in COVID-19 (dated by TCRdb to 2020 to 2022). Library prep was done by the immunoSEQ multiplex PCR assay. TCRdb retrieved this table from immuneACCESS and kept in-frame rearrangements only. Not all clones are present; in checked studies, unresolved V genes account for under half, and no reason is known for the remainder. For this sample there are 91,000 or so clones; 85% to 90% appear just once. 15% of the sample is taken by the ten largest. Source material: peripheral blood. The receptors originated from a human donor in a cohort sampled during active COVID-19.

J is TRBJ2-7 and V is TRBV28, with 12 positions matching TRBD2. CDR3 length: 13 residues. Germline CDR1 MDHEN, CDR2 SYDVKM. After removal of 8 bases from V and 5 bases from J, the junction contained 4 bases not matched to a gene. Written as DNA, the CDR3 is TGTGCCAGCGAGCTAGCGGGAGGGGACGAGCAGTACTTC. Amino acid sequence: CASELAGGDEQYF. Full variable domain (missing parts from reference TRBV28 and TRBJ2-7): DVKVTQSSRYLVKRTGEKVFLECVQDMDHENMFWYRQDPGLGLRLIYFSYDVKMKEKGDIPEGYSVSREKKERFSLILESASTNQTSMYLCASELAGGDEQYFGPGTRLTVT.

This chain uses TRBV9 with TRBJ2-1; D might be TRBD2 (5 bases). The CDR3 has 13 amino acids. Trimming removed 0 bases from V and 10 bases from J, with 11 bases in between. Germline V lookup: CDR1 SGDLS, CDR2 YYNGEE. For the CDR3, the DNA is TGTGCCAGCAGCGTAGCGGAGCGGTTAGAGCAGTTCTTC. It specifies CASSVAERLEQFF.

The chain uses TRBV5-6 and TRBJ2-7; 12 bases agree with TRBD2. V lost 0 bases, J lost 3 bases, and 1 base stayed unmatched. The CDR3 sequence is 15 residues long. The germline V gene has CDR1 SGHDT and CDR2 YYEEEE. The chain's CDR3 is CASSLGLAGVYEQYF. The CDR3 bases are TGTGCCAGCAGCTTGGGACTAGCGGGAGTCTACGAGCAGTACTTC.

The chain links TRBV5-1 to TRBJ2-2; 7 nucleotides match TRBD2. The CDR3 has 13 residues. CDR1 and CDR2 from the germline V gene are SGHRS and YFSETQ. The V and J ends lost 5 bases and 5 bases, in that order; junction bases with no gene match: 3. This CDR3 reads CASRRGGTGELFF. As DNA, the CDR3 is TGCGCCAGCAGGAGGGGAGGGACCGGGGAGCTGTTTTTT.

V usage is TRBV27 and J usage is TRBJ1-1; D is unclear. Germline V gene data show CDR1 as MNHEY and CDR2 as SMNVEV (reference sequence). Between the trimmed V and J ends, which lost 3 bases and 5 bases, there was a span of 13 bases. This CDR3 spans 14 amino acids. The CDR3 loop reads CASSLSGLGTEAFF. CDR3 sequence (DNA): TGTGCCAGCAGTTTGTCTGGGCTTGGAACTGAAGCTTTCTTT.

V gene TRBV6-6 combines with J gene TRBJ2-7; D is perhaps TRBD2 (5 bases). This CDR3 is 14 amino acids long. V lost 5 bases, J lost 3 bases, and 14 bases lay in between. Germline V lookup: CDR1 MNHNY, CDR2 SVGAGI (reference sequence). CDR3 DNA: TGTGCCAGCAGTCTCCCGAGCGCGGGCTACGAGCAGTACTTC. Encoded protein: CASSLPSAGYEQYF.

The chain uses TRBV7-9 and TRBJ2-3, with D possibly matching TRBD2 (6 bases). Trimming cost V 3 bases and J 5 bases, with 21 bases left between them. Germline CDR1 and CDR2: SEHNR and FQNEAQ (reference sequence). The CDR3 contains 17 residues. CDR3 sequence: CASSFYRPGLLGDTQYF. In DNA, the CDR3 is TGTGCCAGCAGCTTCTATCGTCCGGGACTCCTGGGAGATACGCAGTATTTT.